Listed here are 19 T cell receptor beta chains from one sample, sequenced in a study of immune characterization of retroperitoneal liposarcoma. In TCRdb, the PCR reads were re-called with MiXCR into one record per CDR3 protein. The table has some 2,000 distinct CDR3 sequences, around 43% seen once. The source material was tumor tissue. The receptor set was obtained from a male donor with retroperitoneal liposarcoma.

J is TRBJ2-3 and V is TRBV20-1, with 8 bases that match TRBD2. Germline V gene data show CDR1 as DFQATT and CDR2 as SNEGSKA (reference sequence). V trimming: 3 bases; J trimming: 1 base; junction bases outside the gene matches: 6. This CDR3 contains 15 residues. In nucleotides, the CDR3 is TGCAGTGCTAGCGACGGGGGGGCGGGCACAGATACGCAGTATTTT. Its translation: CSASDGGAGTDTQYF.

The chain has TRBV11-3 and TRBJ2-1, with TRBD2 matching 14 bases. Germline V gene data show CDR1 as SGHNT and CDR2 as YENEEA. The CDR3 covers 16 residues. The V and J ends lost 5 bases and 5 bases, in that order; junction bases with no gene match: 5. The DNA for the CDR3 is TGTGCCAGCAGCCCGGGACTAGCGGGAGTCAACAATGAGCAGTTCTTC. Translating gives CASSPGLAGVNNEQFF.

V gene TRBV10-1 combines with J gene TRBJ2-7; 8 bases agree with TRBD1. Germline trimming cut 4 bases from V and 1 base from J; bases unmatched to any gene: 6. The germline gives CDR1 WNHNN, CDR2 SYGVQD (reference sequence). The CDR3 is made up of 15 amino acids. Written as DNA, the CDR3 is TGCGCCAGCAGTGCTGGGACAGGCGCGTCCTACGAGCAGTACTTC. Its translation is CASSAGTGASYEQYF.

The CDR3 spells CAGRLAGRNEQFF. CDR3 nucleotides: TGTGCCGGCCGACTAGCGGGAAGGAATGAGCAGTTCTTC. The rearrangement uses TRBV6-1 and TRBJ2-5, with TRBD2 identical over 11 bases. The DNA end lines up better with TRBJ2-1; the J call may be wrong. CDR1 MNHNS and CDR2 SASEGT come from the germline V gene. The CDR3 has 13 residues.

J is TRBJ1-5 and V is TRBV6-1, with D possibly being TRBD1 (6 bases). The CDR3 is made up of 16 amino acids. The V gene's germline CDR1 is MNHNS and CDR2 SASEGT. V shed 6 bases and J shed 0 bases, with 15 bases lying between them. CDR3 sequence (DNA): TGTGCCAGCAGCCAGGACAGCTATTATAGCAATCAGCCCCAGCATTTT. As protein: CASSQDSYYSNQPQHF.

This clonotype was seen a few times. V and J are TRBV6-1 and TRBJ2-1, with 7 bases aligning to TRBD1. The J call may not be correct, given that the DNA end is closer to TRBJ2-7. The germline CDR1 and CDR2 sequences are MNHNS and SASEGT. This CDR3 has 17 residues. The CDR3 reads CASPDRSGGKAYNEQYF. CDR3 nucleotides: TGTGCCAGCCCCGATCGTTCAGGGGGTAAGGCCTACAATGAGCAGTACTTC.

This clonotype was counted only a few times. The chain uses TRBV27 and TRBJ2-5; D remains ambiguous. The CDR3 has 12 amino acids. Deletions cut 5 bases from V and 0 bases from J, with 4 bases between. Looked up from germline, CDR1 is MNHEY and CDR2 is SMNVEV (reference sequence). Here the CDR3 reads CASSPDQETQYF. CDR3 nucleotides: TGTGCCAGCAGTCCTGACCAAGAGACCCAGTACTTC.

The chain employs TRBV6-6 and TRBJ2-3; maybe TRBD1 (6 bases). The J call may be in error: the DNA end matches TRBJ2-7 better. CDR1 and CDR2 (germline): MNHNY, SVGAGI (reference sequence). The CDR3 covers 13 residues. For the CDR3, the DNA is TGTGCCAGCAGCCGGGACAATTACAATGAGCAGTACTTC. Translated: CASSRDNYNEQYF.

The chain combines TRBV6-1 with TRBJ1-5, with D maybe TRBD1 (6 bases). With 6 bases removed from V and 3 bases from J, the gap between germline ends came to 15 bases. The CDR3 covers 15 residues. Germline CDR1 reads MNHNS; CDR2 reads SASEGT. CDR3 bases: TGTGCCAGCAGAGACAGTAACAGGGCCAATCAGCCCCAGCATTTT. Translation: CASRDSNRANQPQHF.

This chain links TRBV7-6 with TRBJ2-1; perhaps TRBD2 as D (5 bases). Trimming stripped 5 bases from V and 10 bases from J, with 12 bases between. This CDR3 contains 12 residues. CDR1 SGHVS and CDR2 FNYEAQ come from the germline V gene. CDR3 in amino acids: CASSPGDYEQFF. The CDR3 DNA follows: TGTGCCAGCAGCCCGGGCGACTACGAGCAGTTCTTC.

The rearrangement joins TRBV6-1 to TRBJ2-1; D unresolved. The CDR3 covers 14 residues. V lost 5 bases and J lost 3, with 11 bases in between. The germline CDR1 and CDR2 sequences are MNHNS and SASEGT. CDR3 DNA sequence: TGTGCCAGCAGTCCTGGGATCGGCTACAATGAGCAGTTCTTC. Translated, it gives CASSPGIGYNEQFF.

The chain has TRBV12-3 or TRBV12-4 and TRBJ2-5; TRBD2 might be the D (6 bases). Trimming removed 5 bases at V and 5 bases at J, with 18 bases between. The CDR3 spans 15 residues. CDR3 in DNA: TGTGCCAGCAGTCCGGAGGGGACCAGGCTGGAGACCCAGTACTTC. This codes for CASSPEGTRLETQYF.

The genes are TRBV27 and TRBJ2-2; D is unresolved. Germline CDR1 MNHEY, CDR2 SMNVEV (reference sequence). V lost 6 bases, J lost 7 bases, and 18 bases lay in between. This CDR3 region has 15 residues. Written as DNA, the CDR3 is TGTGCCAGCAGCTTAATGCGGAGCAGCCACGGGGAGCTGTTTTTT. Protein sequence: CASSLMRSSHGELFF.

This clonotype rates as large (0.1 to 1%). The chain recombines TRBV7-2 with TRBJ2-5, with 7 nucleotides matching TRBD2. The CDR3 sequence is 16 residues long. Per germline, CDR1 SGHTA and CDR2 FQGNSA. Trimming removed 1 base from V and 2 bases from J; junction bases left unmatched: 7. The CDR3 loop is CASSLGGSGSQETQYF. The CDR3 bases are TGTGCCAGCAGCTTAGGTGGTAGCGGGTCTCAAGAGACCCAGTACTTC. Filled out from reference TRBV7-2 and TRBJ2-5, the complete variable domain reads GAGVSQSPSNKVTEKGKDVELRCDPISGHTALYWYRQSLGQGLEFLIYFQGNSAPDKSGLPSDRFSAERTGGSVSTLTIQRTQQEDSAVYLCASSLGGSGSQETQYFGPGTRLLVL.

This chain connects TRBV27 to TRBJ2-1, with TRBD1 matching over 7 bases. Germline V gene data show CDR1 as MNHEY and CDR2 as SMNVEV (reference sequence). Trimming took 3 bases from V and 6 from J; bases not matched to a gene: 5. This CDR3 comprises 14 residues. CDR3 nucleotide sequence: TGTGCCAGCAGTTTGGGTCGACAGGGCAATGAGCAGTTCTTC. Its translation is CASSLGRQGNEQFF.

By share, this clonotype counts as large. CDR3 sequence (DNA): TGTGCCAGCAGTGAATTGTCGCCATTGCAGTATTTT. It yields the protein CASSELSPLQYF. The J gene is TRBJ2-3, the V gene TRBV6-1, with D hard to call. The CDR3 spans 12 residues. The germline V gene encodes CDR1 MNHNS and CDR2 SASEGT. The V end was cut by 2 bases, the J end by 11 bases, with 11 bases between.

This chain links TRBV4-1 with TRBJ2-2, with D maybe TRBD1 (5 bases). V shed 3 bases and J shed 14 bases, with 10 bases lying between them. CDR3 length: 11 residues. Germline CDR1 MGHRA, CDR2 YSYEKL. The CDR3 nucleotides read TGCGCCAGCAGCCAGGGGCTCGAACTGTTTTTT. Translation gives CASSQGLELFF.

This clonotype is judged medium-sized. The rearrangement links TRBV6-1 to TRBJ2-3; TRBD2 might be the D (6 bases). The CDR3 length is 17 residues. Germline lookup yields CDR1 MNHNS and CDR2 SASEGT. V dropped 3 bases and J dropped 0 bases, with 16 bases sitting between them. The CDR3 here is CASSDWGGGTSTDTQYF. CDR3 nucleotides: TGTGCCAGCAGTGACTGGGGAGGAGGAACTAGCACAGATACGCAGTATTTT.

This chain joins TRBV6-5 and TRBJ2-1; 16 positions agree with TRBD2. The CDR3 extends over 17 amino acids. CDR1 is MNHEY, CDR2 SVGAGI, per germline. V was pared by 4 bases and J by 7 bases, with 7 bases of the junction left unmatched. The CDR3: CASSLGLAGGPGNEQFF. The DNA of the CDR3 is TGTGCCAGCAGTTTGGGACTAGCGGGGGGGCCGGGGAATGAGCAGTTCTTC.